Listed below are T cell receptor beta chains from one sample, sequenced in a study of blood T cell repertoires in COVID-19. Libraries were prepared by immunoSEQ multiplex PCR; TCRdb keeps only in-frame clonotypes and omits some of them. This table holds more than 90,000 clones, more than 70% found once. Sequencing was carried out using peripheral blood. The receptors derive from a woman in her 30s with acute or convalescent COVID-19. Both conserved end residues are part of each CDR3. A D gene is named only where the DNA matches it firmly. Part of the rows lack a size; the others show once, few, many or a class for expanded clones.

clone_size: -
v_call: TRBV19
d_call: TRBD1
j_call: TRBJ1-2
cdr3_nt: TGTGCCAGTAGTATGACAGGGGCCGCCTATGGCTACACCTTC
cdr3_aa: CASSMTGAAYGYTF

clone_size: once
v_call: TRBV7-9
d_call: -
j_call: TRBJ1-1
cdr3_nt: TGTGCCAGCAGCCCCGCGAGCTCTGAAGCTTTCTTT
cdr3_aa: CASSPASSEAFF

clone_size: -
v_call: TRBV10-2
d_call: -
j_call: TRBJ1-1
cdr3_nt: TGCGCCAGCATAGCGAACACTGAAGCTTTCTTT
cdr3_aa: CASIANTEAFF

clone_size: many
v_call: TRBV19
d_call: TRBD2
j_call: TRBJ2-7
cdr3_nt: TGTGCCAGTAGTATCACTAGCGGGGCCTACGAGCAGTACTTC
cdr3_aa: CASSITSGAYEQYF

clone_size: -
v_call: TRBV18
d_call: -
j_call: TRBJ1-5
cdr3_nt: TGTGCCAGCTCACCACCAAAGGGGCAGCCCCAGCATTTT
cdr3_aa: CASSPPKGQPQHF

clone_size: -
v_call: TRBV7-2
d_call: -
j_call: TRBJ1-1
cdr3_nt: TGTGCCAGCAGCTTAGATAGGCGGGGTTTGAGCACTGAAGCTTTCTTT
cdr3_aa: CASSLDRRGLSTEAFF

clone_size: -
v_call: TRBV6-5
d_call: -
j_call: TRBJ2-7
cdr3_nt: TGTGCCAGCCCAACAGGAGCCTTTACCTACGAGCAGTACTTC
cdr3_aa: CASPTGAFTYEQYF

clone_size: -
v_call: TRBV28
d_call: -
j_call: TRBJ2-5
cdr3_nt: TGTGCCAGCAGTTTTAGCCAGGGGGGCCAAGAGACCCAGTACTTC
cdr3_aa: CASSFSQGGQETQYF

clone_size: -
v_call: TRBV9
d_call: -
j_call: TRBJ1-2
cdr3_nt: TGTGCCAGCAGCGCCAAGGACTCTTATGGCTACACCTTC
cdr3_aa: CASSAKDSYGYTF

clone_size: -
v_call: TRBV5-1
d_call: TRBD1
j_call: TRBJ1-4
cdr3_nt: TGCGCCAGCAGCTTACGGACAGGAACTAATGAAAAACTGTTTTTT
cdr3_aa: CASSLRTGTNEKLFF

clone_size: -
v_call: TRBV19
d_call: -
j_call: TRBJ1-2
cdr3_nt: TGTGCCAGTAGTATCTCGGGAAGCGGGGACTATGGCTACACCTTC
cdr3_aa: CASSISGSGDYGYTF

clone_size: -
v_call: TRBV19
d_call: -
j_call: TRBJ1-5
cdr3_nt: TGTGCCAGTAGTAAGGGGCAGCCCCAGCATTTT
cdr3_aa: CASSKGQPQHF

clone_size: few
v_call: TRBV4-2
d_call: TRBD2
j_call: TRBJ2-7
cdr3_nt: TGTGCCAGCAGCCAAGAGGTAGGACTAGCGGCCTACGAGCAGTACTTC
cdr3_aa: CASSQEVGLAAYEQYF

clone_size: -
v_call: TRBV7-6
d_call: TRBD2
j_call: TRBJ2-7
cdr3_nt: TGTGCCAGCAGCTCTCTAGCGGGGGCGATTAGGGAGCAGTACTTC
cdr3_aa: CASSSLAGAIREQYF

clone_size: -
v_call: TRBV3-1/TRBV3-2
d_call: -
j_call: TRBJ2-5
cdr3_nt: TGTGCCAGCAGCCGGCAGGGCTGGGAGACCCAGTACTTC
cdr3_aa: CASSRQGWETQYF

clone_size: -
v_call: TRBV27
d_call: -
j_call: TRBJ1-4
cdr3_nt: TGTGCCAGCAGCAAACAGCTCCCAACTAATGAAAAACTGTTTTTT
cdr3_aa: CASSKQLPTNEKLFF

clone_size: -
v_call: TRBV18
d_call: -
j_call: TRBJ2-3
cdr3_nt: TGTGCCAGCTCACCCCCGGACAGCGATAACACAGATACGCAGTATTTT
cdr3_aa: CASSPPDSDNTDTQYF

clone_size: -
v_call: TRBV19
d_call: -
j_call: TRBJ2-3
cdr3_nt: TGTGCCAGCGGGCAGGGGTCGGGCACAGATACGCAGTATTTT
cdr3_aa: CASGQGSGTDTQYF

clone_size: -
v_call: TRBV5-6
d_call: -
j_call: TRBJ1-1
cdr3_nt: TGTGCCAACGAACAGGGACGGAACACTGAAGCTTTCTTT
cdr3_aa: CANEQGRNTEAFF

clone_size: -
v_call: TRBV9
d_call: TRBD2
j_call: TRBJ2-3
cdr3_nt: TGTGCCAGCAGCGTAGAAATAGCGGGGGGGACAGATACGCAGTATTTT
cdr3_aa: CASSVEIAGGTDTQYF

clone_size: once
v_call: TRBV6-4
d_call: -
j_call: TRBJ1-6
cdr3_nt: TGTGCCAGCAGTGACGGGGACTCCCATTCACCCCTCCACTTT
cdr3_aa: CASSDGDSHSPLHF

clone_size: -
v_call: TRBV11-3
d_call: -
j_call: TRBJ1-4
cdr3_nt: TGTGCCAGCAGCTTCGCCGCGGTGGGGGCGGGTGAAAAACTGTTTTTT
cdr3_aa: CASSFAAVGAGEKLFF

clone_size: once
v_call: TRBV27
d_call: -
j_call: TRBJ2-7
cdr3_nt: TGTGCCAGCAGGGCTAGTCCGACCTACGAGCAGTACTTC
cdr3_aa: CASRASPTYEQYF

clone_size: -
v_call: TRBV6-6
d_call: -
j_call: TRBJ1-1
cdr3_nt: TGTGCCAGCAGTCCGCCGACAGCGCAGAACACTGAAGCTTTCTTT
cdr3_aa: CASSPPTAQNTEAFF

clone_size: -
v_call: TRBV30
d_call: -
j_call: TRBJ2-2
cdr3_nt: TGTGCCTGGAGTCTGGGACAAACCGGGGAGCTGTTTTTT
cdr3_aa: CAWSLGQTGELFF

clone_size: -
v_call: TRBV7-9
d_call: TRBD2
j_call: TRBJ2-7
cdr3_nt: TGTGCCAGCAGCCTAGCGGAGGTCTCCTACGAGCAGTACTTC
cdr3_aa: CASSLAEVSYEQYF

clone_size: -
v_call: TRBV7-9
d_call: TRBD1
j_call: TRBJ1-6
cdr3_nt: TGTGCCAGCAGCTTAGCCGGGACAGTCAGTTCACCCCTCCACTTT
cdr3_aa: CASSLAGTVSSPLHF

clone_size: -
v_call: TRBV2
d_call: TRBD1
j_call: TRBJ1-2
cdr3_nt: TGTGCCAGCACCGGGACAGGGGGCGGAAGCTATGGCTACACCTTC
cdr3_aa: CASTGTGGGSYGYTF

clone_size: -
v_call: TRBV5-4
d_call: -
j_call: TRBJ2-7
cdr3_nt: TGTGCCAGCAGCCTGGGGGCCTCCTACGAGCAGTACTTC
cdr3_aa: CASSLGASYEQYF

clone_size: once
v_call: TRBV6-1
d_call: TRBD2
j_call: TRBJ2-1
cdr3_nt: TGTGCCAGCAGTGAATGGGTGGCTAGCGGGGATAATGAGCAGTTCTTC
cdr3_aa: CASSEWVASGDNEQFF

clone_size: once
v_call: TRBV18
d_call: -
j_call: TRBJ2-6
cdr3_nt: TGTGCCAGCTTGAGGGGGGGCGACCCTGGGGCCAACGTCCTGACTTTC
cdr3_aa: CASLRGGDPGANVLTF

clone_size: few
v_call: TRBV5-1
d_call: TRBD2
j_call: TRBJ2-1
cdr3_nt: TGCGCCAGCAGCTTGGGGACTAGCAGCTACAATGAGCAGTTCTTC
cdr3_aa: CASSLGTSSYNEQFF

clone_size: -
v_call: TRBV2
d_call: -
j_call: TRBJ2-1
cdr3_nt: TGTGCCAGCAAGAGGACAGGAGGGGAGAGCGAGCAGTTCTTC
cdr3_aa: CASKRTGGESEQFF

clone_size: -
v_call: TRBV2
d_call: TRBD1
j_call: TRBJ2-4
cdr3_nt: TGTGCCAGCAGTAGTGGCCCACGTGCCCTTTCCGGGACAGGCTACACCTTAGCCAAAAACATTCAGTACTTC
cdr3_aa: CASSSGPRALSGTGYTLAKNIQYF

clone_size: -
v_call: TRBV7-9
d_call: -
j_call: TRBJ1-1
cdr3_nt: TGTGCCAGCAGCCCCACCCTCACCAGGGGCACTGAAGCTTTCTTT
cdr3_aa: CASSPTLTRGTEAFF

clone_size: -
v_call: TRBV28
d_call: TRBD1
j_call: TRBJ1-6
cdr3_nt: TGTGCCAGCAGTTTACCCGGACAGGGGAATTCACCCCTCCACTTT
cdr3_aa: CASSLPGQGNSPLHF

clone_size: -
v_call: TRBV28
d_call: TRBD2
j_call: TRBJ2-1
cdr3_nt: TGTACAGCGCGGGGGGCAGGCACTGAGCAGTTCTTC
cdr3_aa: CTARGAGTEQFF

clone_size: -
v_call: TRBV30
d_call: -
j_call: TRBJ1-5
cdr3_nt: TGTGCCTGGAGTGTGGACAGTAGCAATCAGCCCCAGCATTTT
cdr3_aa: CAWSVDSSNQPQHF

clone_size: -
v_call: TRBV15
d_call: TRBD2
j_call: TRBJ2-1
cdr3_nt: TGTGCCACCAGCGAGTTGCCGACTAGCCGGGGATTCTTC
cdr3_aa: CATSELPTSRGFF

clone_size: -
v_call: TRBV10-3
d_call: -
j_call: TRBJ2-1
cdr3_nt: TGTGCCATCAGGGACAGCCCCAATGAGCAGTTCTTC
cdr3_aa: CAIRDSPNEQFF

clone_size: once
v_call: TRBV6-5
d_call: -
j_call: TRBJ1-1
cdr3_nt: TGTGCCAGCAGCTATGACCAGGGTGTCACTGAAGCTTTCTTT
cdr3_aa: CASSYDQGVTEAFF

clone_size: -
v_call: TRBV3-1/TRBV3-2
d_call: -
j_call: TRBJ2-2
cdr3_nt: TGTGCCAGCTCTAAAGGCAGGGGAAACACCGGGGAGCTGTTTTTT
cdr3_aa: CASSKGRGNTGELFF

clone_size: few
v_call: TRBV11-3
d_call: -
j_call: TRBJ1-1
cdr3_nt: TGTGCCAGCAGCTTTACAGGGTTGGTTAACGCTGAAGCTTTCTTT
cdr3_aa: CASSFTGLVNAEAFF

clone_size: -
v_call: TRBV24-1
d_call: -
j_call: TRBJ1-4
cdr3_nt: TGTGCCACCAGTGGGGGAAAAGGGGATGAAAAACTGTTTTTT
cdr3_aa: CATSGGKGDEKLFF

clone_size: -
v_call: TRBV12-5
d_call: -
j_call: TRBJ2-6
cdr3_nt: TGTGCTAGTGGTTTGGACAGGGAGATCCCTGGGGCCAACGTCCTGACTTTC
cdr3_aa: CASGLDREIPGANVLTF

clone_size: -
v_call: TRBV5-1
d_call: TRBD2
j_call: TRBJ2-7
cdr3_nt: TGCGCCAGCAGTTCGGGGACTAGCTCGGTGCGCGAGCAGTACTTC
cdr3_aa: CASSSGTSSVREQYF

clone_size: -
v_call: TRBV3-1/TRBV3-2
d_call: -
j_call: TRBJ2-3
cdr3_nt: TGTGCCAGCAGCCAAGATCCGCAGGGCCGGACAGATACGCAGTATTTT
cdr3_aa: CASSQDPQGRTDTQYF

clone_size: few
v_call: TRBV5-1
d_call: TRBD1
j_call: TRBJ1-4
cdr3_nt: TGCGCCAGCAGCCGGGACAGATCTAATGAAAAACTGTTTTTT
cdr3_aa: CASSRDRSNEKLFF

clone_size: once
v_call: TRBV5-6
d_call: -
j_call: TRBJ1-2
cdr3_nt: TGTGCCAGCAGCCCAGGGCAGTCCTATGGCTACACCTTC
cdr3_aa: CASSPGQSYGYTF

clone_size: -
v_call: TRBV6-5
d_call: -
j_call: TRBJ1-2
cdr3_nt: TGTGCCAGCAGTTTACTCTCAGGGGAACCCAACTATGGCTACACCTTC
cdr3_aa: CASSLLSGEPNYGYTF

clone_size: once
v_call: TRBV5-4
d_call: -
j_call: TRBJ1-3
cdr3_nt: TGTGCCAGCAGCTTGATGGAGAACTCTGGAAACACCATATATTTT
cdr3_aa: CASSLMENSGNTIYF

clone_size: -
v_call: TRBV7-8
d_call: -
j_call: TRBJ2-1
cdr3_nt: TGTGCCAGCAGCTTCAGGGTTCGCGGGGATGAGCAGTTCTTC
cdr3_aa: CASSFRVRGDEQFF

clone_size: once
v_call: TRBV7-6
d_call: -
j_call: TRBJ2-7
cdr3_nt: TGTGCCAGCAGCTTAGGGGGGGTCCAGGGCTCCTACGAGCAGTACTTC
cdr3_aa: CASSLGGVQGSYEQYF

clone_size: -
v_call: TRBV28
d_call: -
j_call: TRBJ1-5
cdr3_nt: TGTGCCAGCAGTTGGGAGCGGCAGCCCCAGCATTTT
cdr3_aa: CASSWERQPQHF

clone_size: -
v_call: TRBV5-1
d_call: -
j_call: TRBJ2-1
cdr3_nt: TGCGCCAGCAGCTTGGATGGGGGGGCCCCCTACAATGAGCAGTTCTTC
cdr3_aa: CASSLDGGAPYNEQFF